This T cell receptor beta chain came from a study of CD8 T cells in ankylosing spondylitis. General study results and limits: Disease-linked clones had a CD8+ phenotype and relatively low frequency in peripheral blood. Existing reports had already noted some motif variants in reactive arthritis synovial fluid and blood. It appeared that ankylosing spondylitis blood was characterized by a TCR beta motif of roughly 8 highly homologous variants.

Only a few counts were recorded for this clonotype. The target antigen is unknown. V dropped 6 bases and J dropped 3 bases, with 15 bases sitting between them. The CDR3 consists of 15 residues. TCRdb reanalysed the 5' RACE reads using MiXCR and keeps one entry per CDR3 protein. The top ten clones hold around a third of a sample with a few hundred thousand distinct CDR3 sequences, under 20% of them seen once. This chain uses TRBV12-3 or TRBV12-4 with TRBJ2-1; possibly TRBD2 for D (5 bases). The sequencing input was blood, either unsorted or a sorted T cell fraction (not recorded which). The TCR sequence derives from a male donor with ankylosing spondylitis or in good health (not recorded which). The CDR3 region is CASSPRESGYNEQFF. In DNA form, the CDR3 reads TGTGCCAGCAGCCCTAGGGAGTCTGGCTACAATGAGCAGTTCTTC.